This T cell receptor (beta chain) appears in the sequencing data of a study of human T cells and chemical hapten exposure. TCRdb re-analysed the RACE reads in MiXCR, keeping a single row per CDR3 protein. The table records about 120,000 distinct CDR3 sequences, 13% of them present only once. V dropped 1 base and J dropped 7 bases, with 11 bases sitting between them. The CDR3 is 13 residues long. Germline V CDR1 and CDR2: LGHNA, YSLEER. Time point indicated: pre-sensitization, week 0. As for treatment: therapeutic diphenylcyclopropenone sensitization with weekly scalp DPC. The source material was whole blood, sampled in connection with sensitization to the hapten diphenylcyclopropenone (DPC). This clonotype was sampled from a woman aged 18 to 35 with alopecia areata. Some clones in this sample may be carry-over from other donors' samples. The chain links TRBV4-3 to TRBJ2-7, with D perhaps matching TRBD2 (6 bases). Here the CDR3 DNA reads TGCGCCAGCAGCCAAGTAGAGGGAGGTGAGCAGTACTTC. Its translation is CASSQVEGGEQYF.